This T cell receptor beta chain came from a study of T cells after yellow fever vaccination. TCRdb re-called the 5' RACE reads with MiXCR, one entry per CDR3 protein. The sample has 350,000 to 550,000 distinct CDR3 sequences, approximately 18% seen once. With regard to this clonotype: Its antigen is currently unknown.

Study results and caveats: Faster peaking, at day 5 versus 15, marked a secondary response that was weaker.

Germline V CDR1 and CDR2: LGHNA, YSLEER. This CDR3 region has 16 residues. J was trimmed by 6 bases and V by 5 bases; bases with no gene match: 7. This receptor was identified in a man in his late teens or twenties who received the YFV17D yellow fever vaccine. Sequences were derived from PBMCs, sampled before the yellow fever booster vaccination. The rearrangement links TRBV4-3 to TRBJ2-2; 12 bases match TRBD2. This CDR3 reads CASSSSSGGAPGELFF. DNA for the CDR3: TGCGCCAGCAGCTCGTCTAGCGGGGGGGCCCCCGGGGAGCTGTTTTTT.